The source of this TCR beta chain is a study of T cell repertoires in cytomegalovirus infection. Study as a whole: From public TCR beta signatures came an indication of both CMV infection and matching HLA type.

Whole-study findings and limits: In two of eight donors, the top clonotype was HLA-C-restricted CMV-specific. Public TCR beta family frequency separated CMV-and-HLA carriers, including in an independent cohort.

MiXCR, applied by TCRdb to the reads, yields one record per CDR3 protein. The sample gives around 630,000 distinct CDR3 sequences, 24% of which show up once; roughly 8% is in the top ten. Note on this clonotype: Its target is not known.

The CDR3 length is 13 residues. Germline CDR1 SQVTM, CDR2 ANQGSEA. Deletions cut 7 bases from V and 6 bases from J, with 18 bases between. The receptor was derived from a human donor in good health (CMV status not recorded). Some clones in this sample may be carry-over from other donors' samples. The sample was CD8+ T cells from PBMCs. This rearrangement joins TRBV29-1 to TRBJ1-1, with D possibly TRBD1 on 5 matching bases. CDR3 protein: CSAGPQGASEAFF. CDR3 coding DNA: TGCAGCGCGGGCCCTCAAGGGGCTTCTGAAGCTTTCTTT. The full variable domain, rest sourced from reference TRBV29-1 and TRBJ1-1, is SAVISQKPSRDICQRGTSLTIQCQVDSQVTMMFWYRQQPGQSLTLIATANQGSEATYESGFVIDKFPISRPNLTFSTLTVSNMSPEDSSIYLCSAGPQGASEAFFGQGTRLTVV.